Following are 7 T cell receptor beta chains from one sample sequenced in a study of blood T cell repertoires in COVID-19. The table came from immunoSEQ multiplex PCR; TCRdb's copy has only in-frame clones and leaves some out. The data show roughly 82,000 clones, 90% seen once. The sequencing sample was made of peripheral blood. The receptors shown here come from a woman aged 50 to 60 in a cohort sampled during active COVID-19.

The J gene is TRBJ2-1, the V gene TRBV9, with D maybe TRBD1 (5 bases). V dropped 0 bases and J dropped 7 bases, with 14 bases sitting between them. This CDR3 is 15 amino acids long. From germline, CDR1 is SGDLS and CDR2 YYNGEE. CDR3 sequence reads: CASSVGAGIGNEQFF. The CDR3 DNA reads TGTGCCAGCAGCGTAGGCGCAGGGATAGGGAATGAGCAGTTCTTC.

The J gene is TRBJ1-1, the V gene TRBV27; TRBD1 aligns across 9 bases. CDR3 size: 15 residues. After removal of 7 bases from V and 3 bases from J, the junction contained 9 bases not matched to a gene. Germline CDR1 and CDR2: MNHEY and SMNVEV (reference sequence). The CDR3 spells CASTKQGARDTEAFF. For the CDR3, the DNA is TGTGCCAGCACCAAACAGGGGGCTAGGGACACTGAAGCTTTCTTT.

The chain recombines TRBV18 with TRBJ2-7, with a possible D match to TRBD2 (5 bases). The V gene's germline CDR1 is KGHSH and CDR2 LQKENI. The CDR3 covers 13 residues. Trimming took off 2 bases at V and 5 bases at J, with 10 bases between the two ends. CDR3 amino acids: CASSPGSVDEQYF. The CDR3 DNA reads TGTGCCAGCTCACCAGGGAGTGTGGACGAGCAGTACTTC.

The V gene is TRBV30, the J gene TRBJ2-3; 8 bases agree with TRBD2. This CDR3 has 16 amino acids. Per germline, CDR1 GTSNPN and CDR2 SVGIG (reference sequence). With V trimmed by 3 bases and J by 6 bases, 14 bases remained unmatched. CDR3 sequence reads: CAWSPGGGTRRDTQYF. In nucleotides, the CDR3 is TGTGCCTGGAGCCCCGGGGGGGGGACGAGAAGGGATACGCAGTATTTT. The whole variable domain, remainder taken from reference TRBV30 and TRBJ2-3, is SQTIHQWPATLVQPVGSPLSLECTVEGTSNPNLYWYRQAAGRGLQLLFYSVGIGQISSEVPQNLSASRPQDRQFILSSKKLLLSDSGFYLCAWSPGGGTRRDTQYFGPGTRLTVL.

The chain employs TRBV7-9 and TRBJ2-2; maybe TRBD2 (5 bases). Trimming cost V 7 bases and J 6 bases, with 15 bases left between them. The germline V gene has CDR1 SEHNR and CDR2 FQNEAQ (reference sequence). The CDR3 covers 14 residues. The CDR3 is CASTLSGEAGELFF. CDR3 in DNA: TGTGCCAGCACCCTGTCCGGGGAAGCCGGGGAGCTGTTTTTT. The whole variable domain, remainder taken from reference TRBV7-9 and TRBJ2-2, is DTGVSQNPRHKITKRGQNVTFRCDPISEHNRLYWYRQTLGQGPEFLTYFQNEAQLEKSRLLSDRFSAERPKGSFSTLEIQRTEQGDSAMYLCASTLSGEAGELFFGEGSRLTVL.

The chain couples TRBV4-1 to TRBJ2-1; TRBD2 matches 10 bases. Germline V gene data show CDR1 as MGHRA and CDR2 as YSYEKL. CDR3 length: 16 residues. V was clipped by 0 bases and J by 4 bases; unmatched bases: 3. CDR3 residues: CASSQDRTSGYNEQFF. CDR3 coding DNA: TGCGCCAGCAGCCAAGATAGGACTAGCGGTTACAATGAGCAGTTCTTC.

CDR3: CASSHRVDTEAFF. CDR3 nucleotides: TGTGCCAGCAGCCACAGGGTGGACACTGAAGCTTTCTTT. The chain uses TRBV11-3 and TRBJ1-1; D may be TRBD1 (6 bases). CDR3 length equals 13 residues. Germline V gene sequence: CDR1 SGHNT, CDR2 YENEEA. V shed 5 bases and J shed 3 bases, with 10 bases lying between them.